The entry below gives a single T cell receptor (beta chain) sequence along with its context. The antigen is not known. This specimen belongs to a study of chemoradiotherapy in HPV16-positive cancers. The method was immunoSEQ multiplex PCR; TCRdb's version includes in-frame clones alone and lacks a portion of them. Here the sample spans tens of thousands of clones, roughly 84% being singletons. The study, taken as a whole, reports: In HPV16-positive patients, HPV-responsive T-cell expansion tracked better recurrence-free survival.

Trimming took off 3 bases at V and 3 bases at J, with 7 bases between the two ends. The CDR3 loop spans 12 amino acids. The germline V gene encodes CDR1 SGHRS and CDR2 YFSETQ. The clonotype was recovered from a human donor with HPV-associated anogenital cancer. V and J are TRBV5-1 and TRBJ2-7, with unresolved D. Here the sequenced sample was blood, taken from a patient who underwent chemoradiotherapy. This chain's CDR3 is CASSSLSYEQYF. The CDR3 coding sequence is TGCGCCAGCAGCTCCCTCAGCTACGAGCAGTACTTC.